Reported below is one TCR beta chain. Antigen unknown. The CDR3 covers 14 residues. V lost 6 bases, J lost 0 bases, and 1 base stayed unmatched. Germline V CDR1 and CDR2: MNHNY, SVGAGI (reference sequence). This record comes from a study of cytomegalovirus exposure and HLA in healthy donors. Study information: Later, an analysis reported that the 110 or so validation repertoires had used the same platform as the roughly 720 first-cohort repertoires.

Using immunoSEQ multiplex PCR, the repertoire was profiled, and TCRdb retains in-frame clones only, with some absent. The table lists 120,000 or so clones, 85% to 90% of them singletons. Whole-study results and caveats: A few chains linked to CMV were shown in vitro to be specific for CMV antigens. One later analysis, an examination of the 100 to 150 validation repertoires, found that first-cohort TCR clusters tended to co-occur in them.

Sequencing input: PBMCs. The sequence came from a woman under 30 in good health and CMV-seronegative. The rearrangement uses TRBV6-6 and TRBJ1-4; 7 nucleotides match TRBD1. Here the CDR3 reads CASRQGATNEKLFF. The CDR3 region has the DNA TGTGCCAGCAGGCAGGGGGCAACTAATGAAAAACTGTTTTTT.